Listed below are T cell receptor beta chains from one sample, sequenced in a study of shared clonotypes between healthy human individuals. The table came from immunoSEQ multiplex PCR; TCRdb's copy has only in-frame clones and leaves some out. The table includes approximately 590,000 clones, nearly 97% detected once. Sequenced material: naive CD8+ T cells sorted from blood. The receptors come from a woman younger than 45 in good health. The CDR3 runs from the conserved cysteine through the conserved F or W. Fields, in order: D gene, V gene, J gene, clone size, CDR3 DNA, CDR3 protein. D genes are given only for firm matches. Size values are once, few and many counts, or a class for expanded clones, and some rows have none.

>NA|TRBV11-2|TRBJ2-1|NA
TGTGCCAGCAGCTTGATCACTTTCATCGATGAGCAGTTCTTC
CASSLITFIDEQFF
>TRBD2|TRBV28|TRBJ2-7|NA
TGTGCCAGCAGCTTAGCGGGAGAGGGATCCTACGAGCAGTACTTC
CASSLAGEGSYEQYF
>NA|TRBV19|TRBJ2-6|NA
TGTGCCAGTAGTTCTACCGGGACCGCAAGCTCTGGGGCCAACGTCCTGACTTTC
CASSSTGTASSGANVLTF
>NA|TRBV29-1|TRBJ1-4|NA
TGCAGCGTTGAAGTGTTGGAAGGGGTCGGGATGAAAAAACTGTTTTTT
CSVEVLEGVGMKKLFF
>NA|TRBV29-1|TRBJ2-7|NA
TGCAGCGTTGTAGCAGGGATTCACGAGCAGTACTTC
CSVVAGIHEQYF
>TRBD2|TRBV28|TRBJ2-1|NA
TGTGCCAGCAGGCGGGAGAGTGGATCCTACAATGAGCAGTTCTTC
CASRRESGSYNEQFF
>NA|TRBV27|TRBJ2-3|once
TGTGCCACCGGGAACGTCGGAGATACGCAGTATTTT
CATGNVGDTQYF
>TRBD1|TRBV2|TRBJ1-1|once
TGTGCCAGCAGTGTGTGGGGACAGGGAAATGATGGAGCTTTCTTT
CASSVWGQGNDGAFF
>NA|TRBV5-6|TRBJ1-2|NA
TGTGCCAGCAGCTTGGTCGGAGGGGACTATGGCTACACCTTC
CASSLVGGDYGYTF
>NA|TRBV5-5|TRBJ2-7|NA
TGTGCCAGCAACGGACGTAGCTCCTACGAGCAGTACTTC
CASNGRSSYEQYF
>NA|TRBV11-2|TRBJ2-3|NA
TGTGCCAGCAGTCGGAATTGGATGGATACGCAGTATTTT
CASSRNWMDTQYF
>NA|TRBV2|TRBJ2-5|NA
TGTGCCAGCAGTGAAGGCGGCGAGGGTCGGGGAGAGACCCAGTACTTC
CASSEGGEGRGETQYF
>TRBD1|TRBV7-9|TRBJ2-7|once
TGTGCCAGCAGCGTCCGGGACAGGGGAATATACGAGCAGTACTTC
CASSVRDRGIYEQYF
>TRBD2|TRBV9|TRBJ2-2|NA
TGTGCCAGCAGCGTAGCTAGCGGGACGTCGGGCGGGGAGCTGTTTTTT
CASSVASGTSGGELFF
>NA|TRBV7-8|TRBJ2-1|NA
TGTGCCAGCAGCCCTCTTTTTGAAAATGAGCAGTTCTTC
CASSPLFENEQFF
>TRBD1|TRBV2|TRBJ1-2|NA
TGTGCCAGCAGTACTGGACAGGGGGCGGACGGCTACACCTTC
CASSTGQGADGYTF
>NA|TRBV7-9|TRBJ1-2|few
TGTGCCAGCAGCTTCCTTTCGGGGGCTGATGGCTACACCTTC
CASSFLSGADGYTF
>NA|TRBV11-2|TRBJ1-2|NA
TGTGCCAGCAGCTTAGATGACAGGAGGAACTATGGCTACACCTTC
CASSLDDRRNYGYTF
>NA|TRBV5-1|TRBJ1-6|NA
TGCGCCAGCAGCATCGACCGGGCCGAACATAATTCACCCCTCCACTTT
CASSIDRAEHNSPLHF
>NA|TRBV11-2|TRBJ2-1|NA
TGTGCCAGCAGCCAGACAGGCCATGAGCAGTTCTTC
CASSQTGHEQFF
>TRBD1|TRBV13|TRBJ1-2|few
TGTGCCAGCAGCTCGCGAGGTGGGACAGCTAACTATGGCTACACCTTC
CASSSRGGTANYGYTF
>TRBD1|TRBV27|TRBJ2-7|once
TGTGCCAGCAGTGATAAACAGGGGAGTGTTGGTGACGAGCAGTACTTC
CASSDKQGSVGDEQYF
>NA|TRBV6-1|TRBJ2-3|NA
TGTGCCAGCAGTGAAGAAAGAGGGGGGCTAGCGGCGAGCACAGATACGCAGTATTTT
CASSEERGGLAASTDTQYF
>NA|TRBV6-5|TRBJ2-1|NA
TGTGCCAGCAGTTATGGGCTAGCGAAGCACAATGAGCAGTTCTTC
CASSYGLAKHNEQFF
>NA|TRBV11-2|TRBJ2-7|NA
TGTGCCAGCAGCCCGCTTGACATTACCTACGAGCAGTACTTC
CASSPLDITYEQYF
>NA|TRBV28|TRBJ1-3|NA
TGTGCCAGCAGTTGGAAGAGCTCTGGAAACACCATATATTTT
CASSWKSSGNTIYF
>TRBD2|TRBV7-2|TRBJ2-1|NA
TGTGCCAGCAGCTTAATGCGGGAGCTCTACAATGAGCAGTTCTTC
CASSLMRELYNEQFF
>NA|TRBV4-1|TRBJ2-7|NA
TGCGCCAGCAGCCAGGGATGGGGCAGCGAATACGAGCAGTACTTC
CASSQGWGSEYEQYF
>NA|TRBV10-3|TRBJ1-2|once
TGTGCCATCAGTGAGTCGGGGAGGCAGACCAACTATGGCTACACCTTC
CAISESGRQTNYGYTF
>NA|TRBV4-1|TRBJ2-1|NA
TGCGCCAGCAGCTTTCGCGGGACTCGACAAACAATATATGAGCAGTTCTTC
CASSFRGTRQTIYEQFF
>NA|TRBV25-1|TRBJ1-4|NA
TGTGCCAGCAGTGAGATTACGGGGGAAAAACTGTTTTTT
CASSEITGEKLFF
>TRBD1|TRBV9|TRBJ1-2|NA
TGTGCCAGCAGCGGCCGGACAGGGGCGGGCTATGGCTACACCTTC
CASSGRTGAGYGYTF
>NA|TRBV6-6|TRBJ1-2|NA
TGTGCCAGCAGTTATCTACAGACTGCCTCTGGCTATGGCTACACCTTC
CASSYLQTASGYGYTF
>NA|TRBV20-1|TRBJ1-1|NA
TGCAGTGCTACAGACAGTGAAGCTTTCTTT
CSATDSEAFF
>TRBD2|TRBV7-9|TRBJ2-3|NA
TGTGCCAGCAGCTTGTTTAGCGGGAGAACAGATACGCAGTATTTT
CASSLFSGRTDTQYF
>TRBD2|TRBV25-1|TRBJ2-1|NA
TGTGCCAGCAGCGAGGGACTAGCTGAATCTGAGCAGTTCTTC
CASSEGLAESEQFF
>NA|TRBV19|TRBJ2-1|NA
TGTGCCAGTAGTATTAGTGGGGATGGTTACAATGAGCAGTTCTTC
CASSISGDGYNEQFF
>NA|TRBV4-1|TRBJ2-3|NA
TGCGCCAGCAGCCAGATTAGGACCTCGACAGATACGCAGTATTTT
CASSQIRTSTDTQYF
>NA|TRBV19|TRBJ2-7|NA
TGTGCCAGTAGTATGCTGGCGTCCTCGGGCGAGCAGTACTTC
CASSMLASSGEQYF
>NA|TRBV9|TRBJ2-7|NA
TGTGCCAGCAGCGTAGATGAGGGAATCGAGCAGTACTTC
CASSVDEGIEQYF
>NA|TRBV6-1|TRBJ2-7|NA
TGTGCCAGCAGGAGAGAATGGGACAAACCCTACGAGCAGTACTTC
CASRREWDKPYEQYF